These T cell receptor beta chains were read from a single sample in a study of blood T cell repertoires in COVID-19. The repertoire was sequenced with immunoSEQ multiplex PCR; TCRdb's copy has only in-frame clones and lacks some. The sample has over 75,000 clones; around 80% are singletons. The sequencing sample was made of peripheral blood. These TCRs come from a woman at least 80 years old with acute or convalescent COVID-19. CDR3s include the opening cysteine and the closing phenylalanine or tryptophan. Expanded clones are given a class, and other clones once, few, many or no size at all.

CDR3,J,V,size
CASSLSGGISTDTQYF,TRBJ2-3,TRBV27,once
CASQGVNQPQHF,TRBJ1-5,TRBV3-1/TRBV3-2,NA
CASSFGWDKTYEQYF,TRBJ2-7,TRBV5-4,NA
CAISDLGTGYGYTF,TRBJ1-2,TRBV10-3,NA
CASSLAKTGGTEAFF,TRBJ1-1,TRBV5-1,NA
CASSTTGTGERDTQYF,TRBJ2-3,TRBV7-8,NA
CASSETGNEQYF,TRBJ2-7,TRBV7-9,NA
CASSRLAGGDTQYF,TRBJ2-3,TRBV10-1,NA
CASKTAGGINEQFF,TRBJ2-1,TRBV10-2,once
CATSDPTTLSTDTQYF,TRBJ2-3,TRBV24-1,NA